These 4 T cell receptor beta chains share one sample of origin, sequenced in a study of T cells in Graves' hyperthyroidism and ophthalmopathy. TCR beta CDR3 region amplification was performed from RNA transcripts. An initial round of RT-PCR targeting the TCR CDR3 relied on the HTBI primer set. Using its own MiXCR run on the multiplex PCR reads, TCRdb lists one record per CDR3 protein. The table shows more than 500,000 distinct CDR3 sequences, with around 16% occurring only once. Sequencing was performed on blood. The receptor set was obtained from a woman aged 25-40 years with Graves' ophthalmopathy.

CDR3 residues: CASSPRVAGSWEKLFF. Here the CDR3 DNA reads TGTGCCAGCTCACCAAGAGTTGCCGGCAGCTGGGAAAAACTGTTTTTT. This rearrangement joins TRBV18 to TRBJ1-4; D is ambiguous. CDR3 length: 16 residues. With 2 bases removed from V and 8 bases from J, the gap between germline ends came to 18 bases. Germline CDR1 is KGHSH and CDR2 is LQKENI.

This clonotype was picked up many times. The CDR3 DNA sequence: TGTGCCATCCCTAGGTGGGGGTCCTACAATGAGCAGTTCTTC. Translation gives CAIPRWGSYNEQFF. V and J are TRBV2 and TRBJ2-1; D possibly uses TRBD1 or TRBD2 (5 bases each). The V and J ends lost 10 bases and 1 base respectively, with 14 bases between them. From germline, CDR1 is SNHLY and CDR2 FYNNEI. The CDR3 is made up of 14 amino acids.

In this sample, this clonotype turned up many times. V is TRBV3-1 and J is TRBJ1-5; D perhaps matches TRBD1 (5 bases). The V gene lost 0 bases and the J gene lost 9 bases, with 12 bases spanning the gap. This CDR3 spans 14 amino acids. Looked up from germline, CDR1 is LGHDT and CDR2 is YNNKEL (reference sequence). CDR3 sequence (DNA): TGTGCCAGCAGCCAAGATCTTTCCCAGGGGCCCCAGCATTTT. It yields the protein CASSQDLSQGPQHF.

This clonotype has at least ten counts. CDR3: CASTPTVLAAEAFF. CDR3 bases: TGCGCCAGCACCCCAACGGTCCTTGCCGCTGAAGCTTTCTTT. The chain is built from TRBV4-3 and TRBJ1-1, with D unresolved. V was clipped by 7 bases and J by 6 bases, with 18 bases between them. Germline V gene sequence: CDR1 LGHNA, CDR2 YSLEER. This CDR3 comprises 14 residues.